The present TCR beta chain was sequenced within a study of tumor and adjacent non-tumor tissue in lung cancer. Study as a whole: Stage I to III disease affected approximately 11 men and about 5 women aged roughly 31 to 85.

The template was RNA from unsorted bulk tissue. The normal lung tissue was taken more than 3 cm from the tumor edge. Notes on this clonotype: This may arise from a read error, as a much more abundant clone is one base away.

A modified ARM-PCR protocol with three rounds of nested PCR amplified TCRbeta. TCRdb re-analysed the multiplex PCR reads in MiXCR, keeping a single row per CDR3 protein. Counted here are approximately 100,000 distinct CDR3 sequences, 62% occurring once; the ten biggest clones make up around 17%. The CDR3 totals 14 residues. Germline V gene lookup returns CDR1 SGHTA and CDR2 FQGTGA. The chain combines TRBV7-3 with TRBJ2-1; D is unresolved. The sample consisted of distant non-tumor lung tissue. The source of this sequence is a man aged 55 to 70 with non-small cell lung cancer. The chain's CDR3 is CASSLGQPGNEKFF. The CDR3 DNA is TGTGCCAGCAGCTTAGGGCAGCCCGGCAATGAGAAGTTCTTC.